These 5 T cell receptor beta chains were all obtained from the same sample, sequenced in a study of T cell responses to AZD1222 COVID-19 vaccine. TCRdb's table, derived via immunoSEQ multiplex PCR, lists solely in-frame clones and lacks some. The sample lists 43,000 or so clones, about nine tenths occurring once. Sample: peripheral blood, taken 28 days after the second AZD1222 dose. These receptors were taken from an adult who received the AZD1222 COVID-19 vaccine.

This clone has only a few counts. CDR3 sequence (DNA): TGTGCCAGCAGTGTTCATACAGGGTTAACTAGGGGCTACACCTTC. Protein sequence: CASSVHTGLTRGYTF. The V call is TRBV2, the J call TRBJ1-2; a weak D match, TRBD1 (6 bases). This CDR3 is built from 15 residues. The ends were cut back, 4 bases at V and 8 bases at J, with 20 bases in the middle. Germline V lookup: CDR1 SNHLY, CDR2 FYNNEI.

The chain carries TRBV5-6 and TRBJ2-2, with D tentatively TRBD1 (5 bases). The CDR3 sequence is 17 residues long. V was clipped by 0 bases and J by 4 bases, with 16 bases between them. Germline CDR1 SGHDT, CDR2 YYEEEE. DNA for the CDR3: TGTGCCAGCAGCTTGGCCACCAGGGCCTCCCGCACCGGGGAGCTGTTTTTT. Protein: CASSLATRASRTGELFF.

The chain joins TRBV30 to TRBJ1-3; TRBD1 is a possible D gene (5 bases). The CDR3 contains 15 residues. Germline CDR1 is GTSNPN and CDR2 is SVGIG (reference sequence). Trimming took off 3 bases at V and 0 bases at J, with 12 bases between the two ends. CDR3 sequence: CAWSRDSGSGNTIYF. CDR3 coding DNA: TGTGCCTGGAGCAGAGACAGTGGCTCTGGAAACACCATATATTTT.

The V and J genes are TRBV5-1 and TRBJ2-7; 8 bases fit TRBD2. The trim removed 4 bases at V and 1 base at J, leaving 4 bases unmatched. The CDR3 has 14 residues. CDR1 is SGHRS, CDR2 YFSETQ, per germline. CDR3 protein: CASSHGGGSYEQYF. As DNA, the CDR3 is TGCGCCAGCAGCCATGGCGGGGGGTCCTACGAGCAGTACTTC.

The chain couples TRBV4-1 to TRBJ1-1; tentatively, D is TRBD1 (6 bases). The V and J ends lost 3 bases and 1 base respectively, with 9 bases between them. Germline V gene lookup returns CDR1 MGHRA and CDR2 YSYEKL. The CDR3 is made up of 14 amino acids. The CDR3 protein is CASSHGQRNTEAFF. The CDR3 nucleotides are TGCGCCAGCAGCCATGGACAGAGGAACACTGAAGCTTTCTTT.